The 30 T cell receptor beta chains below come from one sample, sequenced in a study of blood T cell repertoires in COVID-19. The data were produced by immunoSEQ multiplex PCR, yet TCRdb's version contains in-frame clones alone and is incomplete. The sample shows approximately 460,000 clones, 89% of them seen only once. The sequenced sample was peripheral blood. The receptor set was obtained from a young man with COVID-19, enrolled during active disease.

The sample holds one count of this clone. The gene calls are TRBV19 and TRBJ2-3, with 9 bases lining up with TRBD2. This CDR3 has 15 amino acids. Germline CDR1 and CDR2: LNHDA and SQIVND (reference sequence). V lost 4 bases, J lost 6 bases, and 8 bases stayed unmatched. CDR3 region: CASSTLAGVRDTQYF. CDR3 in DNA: TGTGCCAGTAGTACCTTAGCGGGAGTTCGGGATACGCAGTATTTT. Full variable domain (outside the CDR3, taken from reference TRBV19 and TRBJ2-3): DGGITQSPKYLFRKEGQNVTLSCEQNLNHDAMYWYRQDPGQGLRLIYYSQIVNDFQKGDIAEGYSVSREKKESFPLTVTSAQKNPTAFYLCASSTLAGVRDTQYFGPGTRLTVL.

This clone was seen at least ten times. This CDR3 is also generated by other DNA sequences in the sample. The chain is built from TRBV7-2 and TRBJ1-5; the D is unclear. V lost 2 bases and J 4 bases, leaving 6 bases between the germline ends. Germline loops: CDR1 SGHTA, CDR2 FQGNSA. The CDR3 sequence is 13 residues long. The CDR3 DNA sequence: TGTGCCAGCAGCTTACAGTCGAATCAGCCCCAGCATTTT. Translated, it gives CASSLQSNQPQHF.

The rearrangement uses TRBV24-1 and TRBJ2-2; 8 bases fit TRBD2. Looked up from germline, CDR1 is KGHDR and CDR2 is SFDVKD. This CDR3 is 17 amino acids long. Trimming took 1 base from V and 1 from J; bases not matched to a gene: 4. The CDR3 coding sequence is TGTGCCACCAGTGATTTCCGGACTAGCAGGAACACCGGGGAGCTGTTTTTT. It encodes CATSDFRTSRNTGELFF.

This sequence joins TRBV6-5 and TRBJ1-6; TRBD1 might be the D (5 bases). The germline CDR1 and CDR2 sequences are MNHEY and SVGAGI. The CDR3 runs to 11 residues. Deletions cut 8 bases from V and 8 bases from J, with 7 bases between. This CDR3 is CASQGDSPLHF. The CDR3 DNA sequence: TGTGCCAGCCAGGGTGATTCACCCCTCCACTTT.

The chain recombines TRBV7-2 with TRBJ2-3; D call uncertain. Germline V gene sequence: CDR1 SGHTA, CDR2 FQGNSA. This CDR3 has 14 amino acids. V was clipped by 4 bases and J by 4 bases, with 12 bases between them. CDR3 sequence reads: CASSSPRGADTQYF. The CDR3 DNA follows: TGTGCCAGCAGCTCACCCCGAGGTGCAGATACGCAGTATTTT.

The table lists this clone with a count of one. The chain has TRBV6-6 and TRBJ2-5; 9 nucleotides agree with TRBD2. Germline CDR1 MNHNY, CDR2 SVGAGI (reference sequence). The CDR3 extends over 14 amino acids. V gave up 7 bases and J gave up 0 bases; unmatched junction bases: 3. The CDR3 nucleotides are TGTGCCAGCAAAGAGCGGGGGGACCAAGAGACCCAGTACTTC. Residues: CASKERGDQETQYF.

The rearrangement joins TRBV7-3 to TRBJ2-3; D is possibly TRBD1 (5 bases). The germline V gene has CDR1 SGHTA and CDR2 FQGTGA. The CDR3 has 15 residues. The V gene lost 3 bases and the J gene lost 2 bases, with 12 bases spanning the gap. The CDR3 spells CASSFGASPTDTQYF. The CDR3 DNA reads TGTGCCAGCAGCTTTGGGGCGTCCCCCACAGATACGCAGTATTTT.

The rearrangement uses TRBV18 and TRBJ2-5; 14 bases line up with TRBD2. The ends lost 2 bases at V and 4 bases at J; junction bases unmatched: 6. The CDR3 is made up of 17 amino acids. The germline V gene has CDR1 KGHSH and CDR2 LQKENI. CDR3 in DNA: TGTGCCAGCTCACCATTCGGGACTAGCGGGAGTTTAGAGACCCAGTACTTC. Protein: CASSPFGTSGSLETQYF.

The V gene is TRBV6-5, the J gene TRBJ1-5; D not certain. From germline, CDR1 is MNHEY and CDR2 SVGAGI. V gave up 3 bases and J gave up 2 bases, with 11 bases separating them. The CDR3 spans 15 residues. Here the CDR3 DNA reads TGTGCCAGCAGTTATCGGAGTGGAGGCAATCAGCCCCAGCATTTT. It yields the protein CASSYRSGGNQPQHF.

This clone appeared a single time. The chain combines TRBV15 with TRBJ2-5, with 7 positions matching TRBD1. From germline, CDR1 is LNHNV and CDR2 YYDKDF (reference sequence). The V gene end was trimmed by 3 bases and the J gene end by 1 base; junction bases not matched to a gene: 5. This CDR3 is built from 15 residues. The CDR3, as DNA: TGTGCCACCAGCAGTGAACAGGGGATCCAAGAGACCCAGTACTTC. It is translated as CATSSEQGIQETQYF.

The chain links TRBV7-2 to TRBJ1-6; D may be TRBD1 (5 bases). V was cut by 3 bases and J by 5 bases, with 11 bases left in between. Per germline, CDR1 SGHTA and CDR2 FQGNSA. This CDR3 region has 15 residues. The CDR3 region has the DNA TGTGCCAGCAGCTTGATGACAGCCGATAATTCACCCCTCCACTTT. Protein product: CASSLMTADNSPLHF.

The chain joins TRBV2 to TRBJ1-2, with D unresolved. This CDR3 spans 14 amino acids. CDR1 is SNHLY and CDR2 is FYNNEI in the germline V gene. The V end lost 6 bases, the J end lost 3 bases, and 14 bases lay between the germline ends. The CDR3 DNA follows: TGTGCCAGCAGGCGAGGTCCCACTGACTATGGCTACACCTTC. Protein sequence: CASRRGPTDYGYTF.

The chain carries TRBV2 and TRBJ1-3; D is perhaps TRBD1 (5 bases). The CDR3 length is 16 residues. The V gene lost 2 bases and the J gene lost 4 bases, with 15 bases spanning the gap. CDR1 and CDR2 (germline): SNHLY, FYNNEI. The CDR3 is CASSERETAKGNTIYF. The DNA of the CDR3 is TGTGCCAGCAGTGAAAGAGAGACAGCCAAGGGAAACACCATATATTTT.

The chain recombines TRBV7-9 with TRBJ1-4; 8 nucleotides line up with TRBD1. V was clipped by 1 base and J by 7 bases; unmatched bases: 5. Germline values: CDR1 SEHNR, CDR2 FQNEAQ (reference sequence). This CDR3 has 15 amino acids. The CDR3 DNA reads TGTGCCAGCAGCTTAGAGTACAGGGGGGGTGAAAAACTGTTTTTT. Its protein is CASSLEYRGGEKLFF.

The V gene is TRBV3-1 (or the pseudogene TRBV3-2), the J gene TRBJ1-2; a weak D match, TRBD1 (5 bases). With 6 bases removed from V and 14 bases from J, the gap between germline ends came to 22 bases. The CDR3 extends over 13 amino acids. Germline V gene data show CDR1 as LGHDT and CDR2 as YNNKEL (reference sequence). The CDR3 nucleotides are TGTGCCAGCAGAGAGGGACTCGCCCGGGGGATGACCTTC. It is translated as CASREGLARGMTF.

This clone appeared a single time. The CDR3 sequence: CANTRESGNTIYF. DNA for the CDR3: TGTGCCAACACAAGGGAGTCTGGAAACACCATATATTTT. The chain couples TRBV2 to TRBJ1-3; D not certain. V was clipped by 10 bases and J by 1 base, with 11 bases between them. Per germline, CDR1 SNHLY and CDR2 FYNNEI. The CDR3 covers 13 residues.

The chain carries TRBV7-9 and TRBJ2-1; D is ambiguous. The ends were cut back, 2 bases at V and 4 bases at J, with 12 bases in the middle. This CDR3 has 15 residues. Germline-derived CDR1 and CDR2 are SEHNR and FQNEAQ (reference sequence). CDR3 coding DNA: TGTGCCAGCAGCTTATCCCAACCCAGGTACAATGAGCAGTTCTTC. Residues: CASSLSQPRYNEQFF.

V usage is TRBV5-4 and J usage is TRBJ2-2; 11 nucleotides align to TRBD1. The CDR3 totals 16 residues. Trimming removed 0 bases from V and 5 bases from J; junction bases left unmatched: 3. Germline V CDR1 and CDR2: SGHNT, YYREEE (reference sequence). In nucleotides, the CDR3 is TGTGCCAGCAGCTTGGTTGGACAGGGGGCTACCGGGGAGCTGTTTTTT. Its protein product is CASSLVGQGATGELFF.

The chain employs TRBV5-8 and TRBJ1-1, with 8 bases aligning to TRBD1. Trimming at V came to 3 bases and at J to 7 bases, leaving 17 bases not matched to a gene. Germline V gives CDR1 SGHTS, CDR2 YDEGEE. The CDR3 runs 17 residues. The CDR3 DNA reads TGTGCCAGCAGCTACTACCGACAAATACAGGGGGAGGGTGAAGCTTTCTTT. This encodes CASSYYRQIQGEGEAFF. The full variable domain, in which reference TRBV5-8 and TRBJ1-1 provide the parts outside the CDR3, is EAGVTQSPTHLIKTRGQQATLRCSPISGHTSVYWYQQALGLGLQFLLWYDEGEERNRGNFPPRFSGRQFPNYSSELNVNALELEDSALYLCASSYYRQIQGEGEAFFGQGTRLTVV.

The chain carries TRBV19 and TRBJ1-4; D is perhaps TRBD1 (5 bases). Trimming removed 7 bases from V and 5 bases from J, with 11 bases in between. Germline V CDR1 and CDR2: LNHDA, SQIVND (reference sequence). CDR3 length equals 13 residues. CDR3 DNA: TGTGCCAGTAAGGTGGCAGGGAATGAAAAACTGTTTTTT. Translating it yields CASKVAGNEKLFF.

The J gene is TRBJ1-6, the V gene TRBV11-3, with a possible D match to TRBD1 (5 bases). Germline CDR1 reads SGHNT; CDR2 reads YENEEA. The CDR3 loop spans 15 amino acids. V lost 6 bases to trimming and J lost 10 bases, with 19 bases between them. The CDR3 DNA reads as TGTGCCAGCAGACTAGAGGCTCAGGGAGGCTCACCCCTCCACTTT. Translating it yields CASRLEAQGGSPLHF. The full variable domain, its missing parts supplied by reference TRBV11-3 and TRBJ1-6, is EAGVVQSPRYKIIEKKQPVAFWCNPISGHNTLYWYLQNLGQGPELLIRYENEEAVDDSQLPKDRFSAERLKGVDSTLKIQPAELGDSAVYLCASRLEAQGGSPLHFGNGTRLTVT.

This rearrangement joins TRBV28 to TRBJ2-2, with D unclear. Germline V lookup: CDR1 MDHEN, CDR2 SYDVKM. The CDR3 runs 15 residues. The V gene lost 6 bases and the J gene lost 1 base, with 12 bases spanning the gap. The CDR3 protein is CASRGATMNTGELFF. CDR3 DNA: TGTGCCAGCAGAGGAGCGACGATGAACACCGGGGAGCTGTTTTTT.

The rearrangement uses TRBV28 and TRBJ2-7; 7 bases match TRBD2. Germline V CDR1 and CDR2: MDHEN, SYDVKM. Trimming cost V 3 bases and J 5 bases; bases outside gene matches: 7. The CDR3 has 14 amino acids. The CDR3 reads CASSFGGSINEQYF. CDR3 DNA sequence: TGTGCCAGCAGTTTCGGCGGGAGTATCAACGAGCAGTACTTC.

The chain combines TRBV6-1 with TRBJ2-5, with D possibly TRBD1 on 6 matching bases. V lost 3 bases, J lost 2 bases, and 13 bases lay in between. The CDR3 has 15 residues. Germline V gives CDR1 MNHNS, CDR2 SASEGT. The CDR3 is CASSEIQGPQETQYF. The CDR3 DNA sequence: TGTGCCAGCAGTGAGATACAGGGACCACAAGAGACCCAGTACTTC.

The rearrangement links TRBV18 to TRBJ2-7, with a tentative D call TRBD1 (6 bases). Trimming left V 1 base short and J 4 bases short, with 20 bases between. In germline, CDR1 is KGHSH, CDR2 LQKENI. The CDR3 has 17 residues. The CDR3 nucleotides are TGTGCCAGCTCACCACGGTGGGGACAAGGGCACGCGTACGAGCAGTACTTC. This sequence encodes CASSPRWGQGHAYEQYF.

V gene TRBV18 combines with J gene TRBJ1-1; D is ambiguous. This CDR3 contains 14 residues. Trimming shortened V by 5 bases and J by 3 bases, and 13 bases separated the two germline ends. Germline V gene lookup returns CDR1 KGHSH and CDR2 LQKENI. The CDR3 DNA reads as TGTGCCAGCTCATCGAGGGAAAGGGACACTGAAGCTTTCTTT. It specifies CASSSRERDTEAFF.

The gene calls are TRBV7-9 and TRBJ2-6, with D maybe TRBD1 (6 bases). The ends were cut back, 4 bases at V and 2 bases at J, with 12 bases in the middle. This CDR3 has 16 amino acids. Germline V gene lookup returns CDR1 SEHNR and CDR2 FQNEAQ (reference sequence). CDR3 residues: CASSSNRAPGANVLTF. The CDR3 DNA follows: TGTGCCAGCAGCTCGAACAGGGCTCCTGGGGCCAACGTCCTGACTTTC.

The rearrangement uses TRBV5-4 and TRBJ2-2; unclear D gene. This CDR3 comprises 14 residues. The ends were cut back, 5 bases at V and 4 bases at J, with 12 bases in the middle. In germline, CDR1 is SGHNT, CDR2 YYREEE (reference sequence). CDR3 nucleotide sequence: TGTGCCAGCAGGCGTGACATTTCCACCGGGGAGCTGTTTTTT. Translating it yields CASRRDISTGELFF.

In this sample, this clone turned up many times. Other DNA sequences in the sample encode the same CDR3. CDR3 bases: TGTGCCACCAGTGATGCAGGTTCAAACTATGGCTACACCTTC. As protein: CATSDAGSNYGYTF. The chain recombines TRBV24-1 with TRBJ1-2; D is uncertain. This CDR3 has 14 amino acids. The germline V gene encodes CDR1 KGHDR and CDR2 SFDVKD. V lost 3 bases and J lost 2, with 9 bases in between.

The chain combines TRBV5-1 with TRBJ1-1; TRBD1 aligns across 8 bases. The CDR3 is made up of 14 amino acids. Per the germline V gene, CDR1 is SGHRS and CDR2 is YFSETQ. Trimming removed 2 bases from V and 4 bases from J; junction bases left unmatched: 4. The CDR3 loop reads CASSFGQGRTEAFF. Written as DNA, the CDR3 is TGCGCCAGCAGCTTTGGACAGGGCCGCACTGAAGCTTTCTTT.